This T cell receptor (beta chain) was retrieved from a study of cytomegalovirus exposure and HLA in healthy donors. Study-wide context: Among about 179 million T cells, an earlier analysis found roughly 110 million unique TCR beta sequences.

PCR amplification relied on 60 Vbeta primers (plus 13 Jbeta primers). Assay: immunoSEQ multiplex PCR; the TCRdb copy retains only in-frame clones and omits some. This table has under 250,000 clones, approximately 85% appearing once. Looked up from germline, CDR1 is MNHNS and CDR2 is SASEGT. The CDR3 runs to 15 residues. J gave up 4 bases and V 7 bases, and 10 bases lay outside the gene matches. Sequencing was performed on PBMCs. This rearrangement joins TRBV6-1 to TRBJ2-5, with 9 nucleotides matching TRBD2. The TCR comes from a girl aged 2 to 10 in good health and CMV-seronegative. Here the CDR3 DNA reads TGTGCCAGCAATACCCAGCGGGAGGATCTAGAGACCCAGTACTTC. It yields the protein CASNTQREDLETQYF.